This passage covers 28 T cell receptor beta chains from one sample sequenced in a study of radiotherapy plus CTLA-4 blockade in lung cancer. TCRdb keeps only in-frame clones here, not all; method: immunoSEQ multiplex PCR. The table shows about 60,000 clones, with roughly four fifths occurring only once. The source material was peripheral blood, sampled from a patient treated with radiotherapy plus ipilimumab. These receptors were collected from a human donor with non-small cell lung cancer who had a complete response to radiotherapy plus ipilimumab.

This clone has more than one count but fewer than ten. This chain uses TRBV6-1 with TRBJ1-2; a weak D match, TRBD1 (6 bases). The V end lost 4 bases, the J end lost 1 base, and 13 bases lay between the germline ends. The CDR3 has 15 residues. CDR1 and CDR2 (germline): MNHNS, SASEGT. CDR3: CASSAGQNINYGYTF. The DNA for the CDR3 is TGTGCCAGCAGTGCTGGACAGAACATTAACTATGGCTACACCTTC.

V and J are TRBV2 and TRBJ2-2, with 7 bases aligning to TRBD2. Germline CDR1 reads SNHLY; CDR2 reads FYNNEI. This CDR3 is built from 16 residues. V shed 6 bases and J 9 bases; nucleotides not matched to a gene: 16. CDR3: CASRGGGSRVLRELFF. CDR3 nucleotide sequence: TGTGCCAGCAGAGGCGGGGGTTCGCGGGTTCTAAGGGAGCTGTTTTTT.

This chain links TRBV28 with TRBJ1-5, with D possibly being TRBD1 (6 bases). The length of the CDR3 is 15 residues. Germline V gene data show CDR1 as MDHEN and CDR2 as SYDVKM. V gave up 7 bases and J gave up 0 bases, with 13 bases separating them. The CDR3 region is CASIAGAYSNQPQHF. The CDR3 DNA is TGTGCCAGCATAGCAGGGGCGTATAGCAATCAGCCCCAGCATTTT.

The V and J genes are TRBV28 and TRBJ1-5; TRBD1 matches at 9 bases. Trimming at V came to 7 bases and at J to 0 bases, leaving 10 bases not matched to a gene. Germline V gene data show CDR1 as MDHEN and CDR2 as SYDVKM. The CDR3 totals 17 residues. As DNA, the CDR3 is TGTGCCAGCACCCCGGGACAGGGTACTAATAGCAATCAGCCCCAGCATTTT. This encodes CASTPGQGTNSNQPQHF.

In DNA, the CDR3 is TGTGCCAGCAGCTTAGTTACAGGGGATAATTCACCCCTCCACTTT. The encoded protein is CASSLVTGDNSPLHF. V usage is TRBV7-2 and J usage is TRBJ1-6; 7 bases agree with TRBD1. This CDR3 contains 15 residues. Trimming took 1 base from V and 5 from J; bases not matched to a gene: 2. Germline CDR1 and CDR2: SGHTA and FQGNSA.

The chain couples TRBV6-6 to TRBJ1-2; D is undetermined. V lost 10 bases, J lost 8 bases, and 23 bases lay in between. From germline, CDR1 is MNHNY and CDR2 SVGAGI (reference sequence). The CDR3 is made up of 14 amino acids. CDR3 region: CATTTDGRADGYTF. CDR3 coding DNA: TGTGCCACCACAACCGACGGCAGAGCGGACGGCTACACCTTC.

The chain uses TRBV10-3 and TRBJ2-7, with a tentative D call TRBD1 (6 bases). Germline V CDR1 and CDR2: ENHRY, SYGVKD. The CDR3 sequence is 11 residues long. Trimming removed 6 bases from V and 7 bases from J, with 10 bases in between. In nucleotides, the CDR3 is TGTGCCATCAGGGGGGCACTTGAGCAGTACTTC. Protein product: CAIRGALEQYF.

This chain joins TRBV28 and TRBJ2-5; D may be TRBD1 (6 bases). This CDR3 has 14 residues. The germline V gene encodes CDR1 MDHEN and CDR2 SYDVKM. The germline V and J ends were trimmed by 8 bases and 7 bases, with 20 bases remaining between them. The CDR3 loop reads CASGGRGSLATQYF. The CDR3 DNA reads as TGTGCCAGCGGGGGCAGGGGAAGTCTGGCGACCCAGTACTTC.

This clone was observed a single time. The CDR3 sequence: CASSAGQGNTIYF. The CDR3 DNA sequence: TGTGCCAGCAGCGCGGGACAGGGAAACACCATATATTTT. The V and J genes are TRBV11-2 and TRBJ1-3; 7 nucleotides match TRBD1. The CDR3 contains 13 residues. Germline loops: CDR1 SGHAT, CDR2 FQNNGV. V dropped 5 bases and J dropped 4; count of bases not matched to a gene: 2.

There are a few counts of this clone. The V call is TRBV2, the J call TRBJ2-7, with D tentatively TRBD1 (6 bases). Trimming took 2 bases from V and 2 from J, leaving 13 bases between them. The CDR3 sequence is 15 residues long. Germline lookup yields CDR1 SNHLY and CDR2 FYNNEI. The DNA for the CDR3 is TGTGCCAGCAGTGAAAAACCACACAGGGCCTACGAGCAGTACTTC. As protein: CASSEKPHRAYEQYF.

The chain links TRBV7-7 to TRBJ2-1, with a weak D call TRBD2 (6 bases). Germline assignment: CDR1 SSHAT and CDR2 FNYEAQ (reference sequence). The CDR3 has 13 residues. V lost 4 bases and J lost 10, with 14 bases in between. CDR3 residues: CASSSGLGREQFF. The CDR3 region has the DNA TGTGCCAGCAGCTCGGGACTGGGGAGGGAGCAGTTCTTC. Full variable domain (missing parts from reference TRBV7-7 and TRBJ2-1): GAGVSQSPRYKVTKRGQDVTLRCDPISSHATLYWYQQALGQGPEFLTYFNYEAQPDKSGLPSDRFSAERPEGSISTLTIQRTEQRDSAMYRCASSSGLGREQFFGPGTRLTVL.

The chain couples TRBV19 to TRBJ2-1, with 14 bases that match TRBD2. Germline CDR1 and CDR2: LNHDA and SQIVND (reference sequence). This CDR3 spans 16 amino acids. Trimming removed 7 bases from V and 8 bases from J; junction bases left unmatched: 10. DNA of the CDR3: TGTGCCAGTACCCCGGGGGGACTAGCGGGAGAACATGAGCAGTTCTTC. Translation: CASTPGGLAGEHEQFF. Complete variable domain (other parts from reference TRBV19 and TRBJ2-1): DGGITQSPKYLFRKEGQNVTLSCEQNLNHDAMYWYRQDPGQGLRLIYYSQIVNDFQKGDIAEGYSVSREKKESFPLTVTSAQKNPTAFYLCASTPGGLAGEHEQFFGPGTRLTVL.

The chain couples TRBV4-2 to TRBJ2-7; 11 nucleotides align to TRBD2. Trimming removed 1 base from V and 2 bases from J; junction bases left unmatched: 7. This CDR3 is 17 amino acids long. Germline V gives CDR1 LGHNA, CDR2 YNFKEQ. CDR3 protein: CASSQAQGLAATYEQYF. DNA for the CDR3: TGTGCCAGCAGCCAAGCCCAGGGACTAGCGGCAACCTACGAGCAGTACTTC.

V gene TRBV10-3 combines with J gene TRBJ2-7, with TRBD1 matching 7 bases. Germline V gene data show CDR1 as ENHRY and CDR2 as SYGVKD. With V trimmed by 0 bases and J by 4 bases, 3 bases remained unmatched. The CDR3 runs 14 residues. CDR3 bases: TGTGCCATCAGTGAGTCGGGGACAGCATACGAGCAGTACTTC. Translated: CAISESGTAYEQYF.

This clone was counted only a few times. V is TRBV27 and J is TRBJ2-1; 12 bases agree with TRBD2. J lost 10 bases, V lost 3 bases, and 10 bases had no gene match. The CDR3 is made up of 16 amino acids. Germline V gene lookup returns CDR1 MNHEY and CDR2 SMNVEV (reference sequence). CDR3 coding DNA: TGTGCCAGCAGTTTCGAGGCTAGCGGGAGGGCCCAGGAGCAGTTCTTC. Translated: CASSFEASGRAQEQFF.

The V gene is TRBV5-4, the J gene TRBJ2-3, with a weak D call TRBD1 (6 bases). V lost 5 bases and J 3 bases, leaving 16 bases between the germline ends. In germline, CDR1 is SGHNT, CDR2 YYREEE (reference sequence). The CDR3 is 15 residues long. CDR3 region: CASRPPPGETDTQYF. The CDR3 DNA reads TGTGCCAGCAGGCCGCCGCCAGGGGAAACAGATACGCAGTATTTT.

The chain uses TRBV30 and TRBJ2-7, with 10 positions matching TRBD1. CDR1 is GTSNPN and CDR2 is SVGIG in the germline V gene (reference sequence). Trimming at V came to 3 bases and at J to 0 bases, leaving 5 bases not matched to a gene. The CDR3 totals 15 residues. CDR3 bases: TGTGCCTGGAGGCCGGGACAGGGGACCTCCTACGAGCAGTACTTC. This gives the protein CAWRPGQGTSYEQYF.

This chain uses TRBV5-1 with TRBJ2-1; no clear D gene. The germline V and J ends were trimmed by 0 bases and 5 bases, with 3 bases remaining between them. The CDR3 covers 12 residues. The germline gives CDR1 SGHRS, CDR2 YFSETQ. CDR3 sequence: CASSLDNNEQFF. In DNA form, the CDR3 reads TGCGCCAGCAGCTTGGATAACAATGAGCAGTTCTTC.

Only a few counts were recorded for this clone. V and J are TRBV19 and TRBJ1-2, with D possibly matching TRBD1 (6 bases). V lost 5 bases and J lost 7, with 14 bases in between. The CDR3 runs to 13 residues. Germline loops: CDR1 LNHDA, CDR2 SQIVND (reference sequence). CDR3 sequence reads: CASSANRVSGYTF. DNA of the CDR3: TGTGCCAGTAGTGCGAACAGGGTTTCTGGCTACACCTTC.

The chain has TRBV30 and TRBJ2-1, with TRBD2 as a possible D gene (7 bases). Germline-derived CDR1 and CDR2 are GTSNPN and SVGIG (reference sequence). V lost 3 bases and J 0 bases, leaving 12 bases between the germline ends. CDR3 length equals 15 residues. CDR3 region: CAWRRGGGSYNEQFF. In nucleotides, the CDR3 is TGTGCCTGGAGGCGGGGAGGGGGCTCCTACAATGAGCAGTTCTTC. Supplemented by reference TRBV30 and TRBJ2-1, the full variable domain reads SQTIHQWPATLVQPVGSPLSLECTVEGTSNPNLYWYRQAAGRGLQLLFYSVGIGQISSEVPQNLSASRPQDRQFILSSKKLLLSDSGFYLCAWRRGGGSYNEQFFGPGTRLTVL.

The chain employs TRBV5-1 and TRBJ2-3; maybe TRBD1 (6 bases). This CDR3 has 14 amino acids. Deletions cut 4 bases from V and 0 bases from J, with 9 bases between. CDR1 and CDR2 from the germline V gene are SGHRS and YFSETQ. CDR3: CASSAGDSTDTQYF. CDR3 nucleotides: TGCGCCAGCAGCGCAGGGGACAGCACAGATACGCAGTATTTT.

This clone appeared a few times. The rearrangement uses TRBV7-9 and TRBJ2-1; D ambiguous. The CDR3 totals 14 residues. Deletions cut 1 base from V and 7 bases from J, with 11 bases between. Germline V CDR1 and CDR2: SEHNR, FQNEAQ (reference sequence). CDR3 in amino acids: CASSLGPGGNEQFF. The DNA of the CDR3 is TGTGCCAGCAGCTTAGGGCCGGGTGGAAATGAGCAGTTCTTC.

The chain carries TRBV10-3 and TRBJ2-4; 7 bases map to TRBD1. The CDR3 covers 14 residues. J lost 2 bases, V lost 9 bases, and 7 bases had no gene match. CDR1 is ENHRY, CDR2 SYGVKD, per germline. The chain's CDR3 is CAISGGPPKNIQYF. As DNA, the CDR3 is TGTGCCATATCAGGGGGTCCCCCCAAAAACATTCAGTACTTC.

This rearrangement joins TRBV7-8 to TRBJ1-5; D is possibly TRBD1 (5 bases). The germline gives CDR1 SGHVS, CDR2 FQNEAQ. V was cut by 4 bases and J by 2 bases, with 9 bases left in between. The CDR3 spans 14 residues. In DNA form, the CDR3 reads TGTGCCAGCAGCTCAGTCAGGGGCAATCAGCCCCAGCATTTT. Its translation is CASSSVRGNQPQHF.

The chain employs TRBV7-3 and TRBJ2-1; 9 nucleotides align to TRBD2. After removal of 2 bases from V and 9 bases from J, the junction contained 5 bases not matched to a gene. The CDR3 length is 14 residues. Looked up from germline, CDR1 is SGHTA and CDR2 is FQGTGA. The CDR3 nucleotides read TGTGCCAGCAGCTTAGTAGCGGGAGTAGGTGAGCAGTTCTTC. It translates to CASSLVAGVGEQFF.

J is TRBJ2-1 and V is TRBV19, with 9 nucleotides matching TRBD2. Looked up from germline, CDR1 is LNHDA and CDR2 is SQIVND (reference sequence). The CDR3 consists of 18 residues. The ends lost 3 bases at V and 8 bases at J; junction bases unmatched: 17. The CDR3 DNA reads TGTGCCAGTAGTATGGGGGGGGTAGCGGGAGCCTGGTTCGATGAGCAGTTCTTC. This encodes CASSMGGVAGAWFDEQFF.

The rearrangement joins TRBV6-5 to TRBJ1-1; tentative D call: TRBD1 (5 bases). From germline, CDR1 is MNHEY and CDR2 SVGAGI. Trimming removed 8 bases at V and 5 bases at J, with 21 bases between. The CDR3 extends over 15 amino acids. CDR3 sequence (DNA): TGTGCCAGCCAAGGTGGTGGAGGGGCCGGAACTGAAGCTTTCTTT. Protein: CASQGGGGAGTEAFF.

The CDR3: CASSPRFAYEQYF. DNA of the CDR3: TGTGCCAGCAGCCCCAGGTTTGCCTACGAGCAGTACTTC. The chain couples TRBV7-2 to TRBJ2-7; D remains ambiguous. This CDR3 region has 13 residues. Trimming stripped 5 bases from V and 2 bases from J, with 10 bases between. Germline CDR1 and CDR2: SGHTA and FQGNSA.